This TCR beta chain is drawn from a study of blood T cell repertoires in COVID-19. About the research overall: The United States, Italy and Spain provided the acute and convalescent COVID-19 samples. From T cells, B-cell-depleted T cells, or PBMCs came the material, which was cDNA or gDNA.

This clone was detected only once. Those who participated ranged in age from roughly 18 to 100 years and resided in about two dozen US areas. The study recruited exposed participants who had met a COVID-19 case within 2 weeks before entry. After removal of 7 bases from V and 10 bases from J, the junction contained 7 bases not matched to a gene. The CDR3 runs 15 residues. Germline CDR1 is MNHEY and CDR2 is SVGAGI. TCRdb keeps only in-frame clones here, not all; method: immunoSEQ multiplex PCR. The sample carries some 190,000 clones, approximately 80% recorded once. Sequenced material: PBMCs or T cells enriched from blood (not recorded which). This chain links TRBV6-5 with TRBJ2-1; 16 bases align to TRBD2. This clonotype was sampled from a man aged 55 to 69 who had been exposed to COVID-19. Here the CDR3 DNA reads TGTGCCAGCATTATGGGACTAGCGGGGGGGGCCGAGCAGTTCTTC. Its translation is CASIMGLAGGAEQFF.